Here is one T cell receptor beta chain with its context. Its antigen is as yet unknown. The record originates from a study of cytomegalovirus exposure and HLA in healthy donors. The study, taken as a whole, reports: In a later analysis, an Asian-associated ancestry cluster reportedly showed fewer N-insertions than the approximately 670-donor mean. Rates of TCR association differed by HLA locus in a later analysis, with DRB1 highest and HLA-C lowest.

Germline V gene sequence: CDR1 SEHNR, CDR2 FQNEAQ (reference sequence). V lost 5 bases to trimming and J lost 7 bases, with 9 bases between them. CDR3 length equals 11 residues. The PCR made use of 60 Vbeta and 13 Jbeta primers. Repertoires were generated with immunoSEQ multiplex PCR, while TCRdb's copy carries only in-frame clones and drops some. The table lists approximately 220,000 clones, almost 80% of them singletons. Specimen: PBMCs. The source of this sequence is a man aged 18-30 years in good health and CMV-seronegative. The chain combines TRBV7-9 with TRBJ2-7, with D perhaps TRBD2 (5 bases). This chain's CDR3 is CASSPGIEQYF. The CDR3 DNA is TGTGCCAGCAGCCCGGGGATTGAGCAGTACTTC.